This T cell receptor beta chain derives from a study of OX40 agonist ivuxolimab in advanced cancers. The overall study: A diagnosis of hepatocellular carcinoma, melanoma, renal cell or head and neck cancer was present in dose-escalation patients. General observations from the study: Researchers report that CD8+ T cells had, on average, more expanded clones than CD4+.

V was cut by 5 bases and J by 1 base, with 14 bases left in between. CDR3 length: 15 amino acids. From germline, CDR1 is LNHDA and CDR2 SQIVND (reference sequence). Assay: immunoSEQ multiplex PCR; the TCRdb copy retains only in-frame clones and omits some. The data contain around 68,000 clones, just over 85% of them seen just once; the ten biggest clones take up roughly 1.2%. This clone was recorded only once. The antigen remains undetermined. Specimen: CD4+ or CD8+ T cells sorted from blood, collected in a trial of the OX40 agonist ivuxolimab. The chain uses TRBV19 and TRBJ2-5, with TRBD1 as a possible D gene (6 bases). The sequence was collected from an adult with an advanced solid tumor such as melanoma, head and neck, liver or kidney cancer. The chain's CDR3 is CASSSQGYSQETQYF. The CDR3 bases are TGTGCCAGTAGTTCTCAGGGGTATTCCCAAGAGACCCAGTACTTC.